Presented here are 24 T cell receptor beta chains from one specimen sequenced in a study of T cell clonotyping in hematopoietic cell transplantation (dated by TCRdb to the early 2020s). This specimen's time point label, per the study, means: 100 days after allo-HCT. The protocol used for the library was the immunoSEQ multiplex PCR assay. The table comes from immuneACCESS by way of TCRdb, which keeps in-frame sequences with V and J called. Part of the clones is missing from these tables; in studies checked, under half for an unresolved V gene and the rest for unknown reasons. The sample table holds over 6,000 clones, of which 85% to 90% were seen once. The ten biggest clones cover 5.8% of the sample. Sample: peripheral blood mononuclear cells, taken 100 days after allogeneic stem cell transplant. The receptors stem from a female patient in her thirties or forties who had an allogeneic stem cell transplant from a related donor, so the T cells may come from the graft donor. Some clones in this sample may be carry-over from other donors' samples.

The chain employs TRBV7-2 and TRBJ2-7; 9 nucleotides align to TRBD2. Trimming took 5 bases from V and 4 from J; bases not matched to a gene: 12. CDR1 and CDR2 from the germline V gene are SGHTA and FQGNSA. The CDR3 totals 16 residues. The CDR3 spells CASSPLEAGGGYEQYF. CDR3 in DNA: TGTGCCAGCAGCCCCTTGGAAGCGGGAGGAGGTTACGAGCAGTACTTC.

The rearrangement uses TRBV5-4 and TRBJ2-1; 16 bases are a match to TRBD2. The CDR3 covers 16 residues. Looked up from germline, CDR1 is SGHNT and CDR2 is YYREEE (reference sequence). J gave up 5 bases and V 4 bases, and 3 bases lay outside the gene matches. The CDR3 nucleotides read TGTGCCAGCAGCAGGGGACTAGCGGGAGGGAACAATGAGCAGTTCTTC. This sequence encodes CASSRGLAGGNNEQFF.

This rearrangement joins TRBV19 to TRBJ1-1; possible D gene TRBD1, 5 bases. Trimming took off 0 bases at V and 3 bases at J, with 17 bases between the two ends. This CDR3 spans 17 amino acids. The germline gives CDR1 LNHDA, CDR2 SQIVND (reference sequence). CDR3 in DNA: TGTGCCAGTAGTATAGATAGGGGAAGGATTTTAGACACTGAAGCTTTCTTT. Translated: CASSIDRGRILDTEAFF.

This clone showed up just a few times. V gene TRBV9 combines with J gene TRBJ2-5; 7 nucleotides align to TRBD1. V was clipped by 3 bases and J by 3 bases; unmatched bases: 11. This CDR3 spans 16 amino acids. Germline-derived CDR1 and CDR2 are SGDLS and YYNGEE. In nucleotides, the CDR3 is TGTGCCAGCAGCGCATGGGACAGAGCAAACGAAGAGACCCAGTACTTC. Protein product: CASSAWDRANEETQYF. The whole variable domain, remainder taken from reference TRBV9 and TRBJ2-5, is DSGVTQTPKHLITATGQRVTLRCSPRSGDLSVYWYQQSLDQGLQFLIQYYNGEERAKGNILERFSAQQFPDLHSELNLSSLELGDSALYFCASSAWDRANEETQYFGPGTRLLVL.

The chain couples TRBV5-4 to TRBJ1-2; tentative D call: TRBD1 (5 bases). The CDR3 is made up of 13 amino acids. Per the germline V gene, CDR1 is SGHNT and CDR2 is YYREEE (reference sequence). Trimming cost V 5 bases and J 6 bases, with 14 bases left between them. CDR3 amino acids: CASRLGGTDGYTF. The DNA for the CDR3 is TGTGCCAGCAGACTTGGGGGGACGGATGGCTACACCTTC.

The chain combines TRBV5-1 with TRBJ1-4; 7 nucleotides line up with TRBD1. Per the germline V gene, CDR1 is SGHRS and CDR2 is YFSETQ. With V trimmed by 2 bases and J by 6 bases, 4 bases remained unmatched. The CDR3 covers 14 residues. The CDR3 DNA follows: TGCGCCAGCAGCTTTACAGGGGCGCATGAAAAACTGTTTTTT. As protein: CASSFTGAHEKLFF.

The chain carries TRBV7-6 and TRBJ2-5, with D perhaps given as TRBD1 or TRBD2 (5 bases each). This CDR3 has 15 residues. Trimming stripped 1 base from V and 4 bases from J, with 13 bases between. Germline V CDR1 and CDR2: SGHVS, FNYEAQ. The chain's CDR3 is CASSLDWGSGETQYF. The CDR3 nucleotides read TGTGCCAGCAGCTTAGATTGGGGGAGCGGAGAGACCCAGTACTTC.

This clone has just a few counts. The chain uses TRBV27 and TRBJ1-5, with D hard to call. This CDR3 is built from 13 residues. The V end was cut by 2 bases, the J end by 7 bases, with 9 bases between. Germline CDR1 is MNHEY and CDR2 is SMNVEV (reference sequence). The CDR3 here is CASSLSRRQPQHF. The CDR3 DNA reads TGTGCCAGCAGTTTAAGCCGGAGACAGCCCCAGCATTTT.

V usage is TRBV27 and J usage is TRBJ1-5; the D is unclear. Deletions cut 3 bases from V and 8 bases from J, with 14 bases between. Looked up from germline, CDR1 is MNHEY and CDR2 is SMNVEV (reference sequence). The CDR3 is 14 residues long. CDR3 residues: CASSFGSGREPQHF. DNA of the CDR3: TGTGCCAGCAGTTTTGGCAGCGGAAGGGAGCCCCAGCATTTT.

This clone was recorded once. The junction does not match germline at one end; this may be a read error. The chain employs TRBV9 and TRBJ2-1; D gene ambiguous. Germline V gene lookup returns CDR1 SGDLS and CDR2 YYNGEE. CDR3 length: 11 amino acids. CDR3 region: CASSSHNEQFF. The CDR3 coding sequence is TGTGCCAGCAGCTCCCACAATGAGCAGTTCTTC. The variable domain in full, completed from reference TRBV9 and TRBJ2-1, reads DSGVTQTPKHLITATGQRVTLRCSPRSGDLSVYWYQQSLDQGLQFLIQYYNGEERAKGNILERFSAQQFPDLHSELNLSSLELGDSALYFCASSSHNEQFFGPGTRLTVL.

CDR3 loop: CASSRLETGLDEQYF. CDR3 nucleotide sequence: TGTGCCAGCAGCCGTCTGGAGACAGGGCTCGACGAGCAGTACTTC. This chain joins TRBV5-4 and TRBJ2-7, with TRBD1 matching over 7 bases. Germline loops: CDR1 SGHNT, CDR2 YYREEE (reference sequence). The CDR3 covers 15 residues. V was pared by 4 bases and J by 5 bases, with 12 bases of the junction left unmatched.

This clone was seen only a few times. The chain has TRBV28 and TRBJ2-1, with D hard to call. The V gene lost 6 bases and the J gene lost 12 bases, with 15 bases spanning the gap. CDR3 length: 12 amino acids. Germline V gene lookup returns CDR1 MDHEN and CDR2 SYDVKM. The CDR3 coding sequence is TGTGCCAGCAGCTCTACCCCCCCTGCGCAGTTCTTC. Translating gives CASSSTPPAQFF.

This chain connects TRBV19 to TRBJ2-2; TRBD1 agrees at 8 bases. The V gene end was trimmed by 6 bases and the J gene end by 3 bases; junction bases not matched to a gene: 6. Germline V CDR1 and CDR2: LNHDA, SQIVND (reference sequence). The CDR3 runs to 15 residues. The CDR3 nucleotides are TGTGCCAGTAGCGGGCCGGGACAGGACACCGGGGAGCTGTTTTTT. It codes for CASSGPGQDTGELFF.

The V call is TRBV11-3, the J call TRBJ2-1; either TRBD1 or TRBD2 may supply D (6 bases each). The ends were cut back, 1 base at V and 8 bases at J, with 18 bases in the middle. The CDR3 totals 16 residues. Germline CDR1 and CDR2: SGHNT and YENEEA. As DNA, the CDR3 is TGTGCCAGCAGCTTAGGACTGGGGGCGACGGGAGATGAGCAGTTCTTC. It translates to CASSLGLGATGDEQFF.

V and J are TRBV6-4 and TRBJ2-1, with TRBD1 matching over 12 bases. V shed 5 bases and J 5 bases; nucleotides not matched to a gene: 4. The CDR3 is 15 amino acids. Germline CDR1 and CDR2: MRHNA and SNTAGT. CDR3 nucleotide sequence: TGTGCCAGCAGTCCGGGACAGGGGGCGCACAATGAGCAGTTCTTC. Protein sequence: CASSPGQGAHNEQFF.

The chain couples TRBV5-6 to TRBJ2-7; TRBD1 aligns across 7 bases. This CDR3 has 15 residues. Germline V lookup: CDR1 SGHDT, CDR2 YYEEEE. Trimming cost V 4 bases and J 2 bases; bases outside gene matches: 9. CDR3 residues: CASSRPPGQAYEQYF. CDR3 nucleotides: TGTGCCAGCAGCCGGCCTCCAGGACAGGCCTACGAGCAGTACTTC.

This sequence joins TRBV29-1 and TRBJ1-1; 7 bases map to TRBD1. The CDR3 extends over 12 amino acids. The V gene's germline CDR1 is SQVTM and CDR2 ANQGSEA. V shed 7 bases, J shed 2 bases, and the junction held 4 bases outside the gene matches. The CDR3 region has the DNA TGCAGCGCCCGGACAGGCAACACTGAAGCTTTCTTT. This codes for CSARTGNTEAFF.

The rearrangement joins TRBV6-6 to TRBJ1-6; 8 nucleotides agree with TRBD1. CDR3 length equals 13 residues. Looked up from germline, CDR1 is MNHNY and CDR2 is SVGAGI (reference sequence). J was trimmed by 10 bases and V by 6 bases; bases with no gene match: 5. The CDR3 nucleotides are TGTGCCAGCAGCCCGACAGGGGTGTCACCCCTCCACTTT. It encodes CASSPTGVSPLHF.

This sequence joins TRBV5-1 and TRBJ2-7, with 9 positions matching TRBD2. Trimming at V came to 4 bases and at J to 4 bases, leaving 9 bases not matched to a gene. Germline CDR1 is SGHRS and CDR2 is YFSETQ. The CDR3 runs to 15 residues. The CDR3: CASSRLAGRGYEQYF. CDR3 DNA sequence: TGCGCCAGCAGCAGGCTAGCGGGACGTGGGTACGAGCAGTACTTC.

This chain uses TRBV28 with TRBJ2-3, with TRBD2 as a possible D gene (6 bases). Per germline, CDR1 MDHEN and CDR2 SYDVKM. The CDR3 consists of 15 residues. Trimming removed 0 bases at V and 2 bases at J, with 9 bases between. DNA for the CDR3: TGTGCCAGCAGTTTATGGGGAGGTAACACAGATACGCAGTATTTT. Protein: CASSLWGGNTDTQYF.

The chain is built from TRBV11-2 and TRBJ2-1, with 9 bases aligning to TRBD2. Germline V gene data show CDR1 as SGHAT and CDR2 as FQNNGV. This CDR3 has 16 amino acids. Germline trimming cut 2 bases from V and 6 bases from J; bases unmatched to any gene: 8. The CDR3 sequence is CASSLIIGGRANEQFF. The CDR3 DNA is TGTGCCAGCAGCTTAATAATTGGCGGGAGGGCCAATGAGCAGTTCTTC.

V gene TRBV13 combines with J gene TRBJ1-2; D is perhaps TRBD1 (6 bases). The CDR3 is made up of 19 amino acids. Germline CDR1 is PRHDT and CDR2 is FYEKMQ (reference sequence). The V and J ends lost 2 bases and 4 bases respectively, with 26 bases between them. The CDR3 sequence: CASSLQGQGLGGGSYGYTF. The CDR3 coding sequence is TGTGCCAGCAGCTTACAGGGCCAGGGGTTGGGCGGGGGATCCTATGGCTACACCTTC.

The chain joins TRBV4-3 to TRBJ2-1; perhaps TRBD1 as D (6 bases). The V and J ends lost 4 bases and 3 bases respectively, with 16 bases between them. Germline lookup yields CDR1 LGHNA and CDR2 YSLEER. The CDR3 spans 16 residues. The CDR3 DNA sequence: TGCGCCAGCAGCCTCCGCCCGGGACAAGACTACAATGAGCAGTTCTTC. Translating it yields CASSLRPGQDYNEQFF.

The chain couples TRBV11-3 to TRBJ2-1; tentative D call: TRBD2 (7 bases). V was clipped by 0 bases and J by 0 bases, with 15 bases between them. Germline CDR1 reads SGHNT; CDR2 reads YENEEA. This CDR3 comprises 18 residues. This chain's CDR3 is CASSLDPGLGGSYNEQFF. The CDR3, as DNA: TGTGCCAGCAGCTTAGATCCCGGACTAGGGGGCTCCTACAATGAGCAGTTCTTC.